Below are 13 T cell receptor beta chains sequenced from a single sample in a study of graft-versus-host responses after intestinal transplantation. This table comes from immunoSEQ multiplex PCR, and its TCRdb copy is limited to in-frame clones, with some not included. The sample shows roughly 80,000 clones, more than 75% of them seen only once. No antigen is known for these receptors. The sequencing here drew on unstimulated CD8+ T cells sorted from spleen or lymph node cells, taken before transplant. The receptors originated from a human donor who was the organ donor for an intestinal transplant.

The chain carries TRBV4-2 and TRBJ1-1; 7 bases are shared with TRBD1. Trimming removed 0 bases from V and 6 bases from J; junction bases left unmatched: 1. The germline gives CDR1 LGHNA, CDR2 YNFKEQ. The CDR3 loop spans 13 amino acids. This CDR3 reads CASSQDRGSEAFF. Here the CDR3 DNA reads TGTGCCAGCAGCCAAGACAGGGGGTCTGAAGCTTTCTTT.

CDR3 residues: CASSLIRGDRSNQPQHF. In nucleotides, the CDR3 is TGTGCCAGCAGTCTAATTAGGGGGGATCGTAGCAATCAGCCCCAGCATTTT. This sequence joins TRBV28 and TRBJ1-5; D may be TRBD1 (6 bases). Trimming shortened V by 5 bases and J by 0 bases, and 17 bases separated the two germline ends. The CDR3 length is 17 residues. From germline, CDR1 is MDHEN and CDR2 SYDVKM.

The chain combines TRBV7-2 with TRBJ2-7, with D tentatively TRBD1 or TRBD2 (6 bases each). CDR1 is SGHTA and CDR2 is FQGNSA in the germline V gene. The CDR3 is 14 residues long. V shed 1 base and J shed 3 bases, with 10 bases lying between them. CDR3 nucleotide sequence: TGTGCCAGCAGCTTAGAAGGGGGGAACTACGAGCAGTACTTC. Its protein product is CASSLEGGNYEQYF.

The chain uses TRBV19 and TRBJ1-1; D is uncertain. CDR3 length: 13 residues. V gave up 2 bases and J gave up 7 bases, with 11 bases separating them. Germline lookup yields CDR1 LNHDA and CDR2 SQIVND (reference sequence). CDR3 loop: CASSIFHRYEAFF. The CDR3 DNA sequence: TGTGCCAGTAGTATATTTCACCGCTATGAAGCTTTCTTT.

The genes are TRBV10-1 and TRBJ2-5; perhaps D is TRBD1 or TRBD2 (5 bases each). The CDR3 consists of 14 residues. V lost 1 base and J 5 bases, leaving 11 bases between the germline ends. Germline V gene lookup returns CDR1 WNHNN and CDR2 SYGVQD (reference sequence). The CDR3 nucleotides are TGCGCCAGCAGTGAGTTCGGGGCAGGGGAGACCCAGTACTTC. It specifies CASSEFGAGETQYF.

This clone was counted between two and nine times. This chain joins TRBV18 and TRBJ2-2; no clear D gene. The germline gives CDR1 KGHSH, CDR2 LQKENI. This CDR3 region has 15 residues. Trimming took 3 bases from V and 6 from J, leaving 14 bases between them. CDR3 in DNA: TGTGCCAGCTCACCCATCACCGAAGCGCCCGGGGAGCTGTTTTTT. Its protein is CASSPITEAPGELFF.

This clone is a singleton in its sample. This chain links TRBV19 with TRBJ2-1; D is undetermined. Trimming cost V 5 bases and J 8 bases, with 4 bases left between them. CDR3 size: 10 residues. Germline V gene lookup returns CDR1 LNHDA and CDR2 SQIVND (reference sequence). The CDR3 bases are TGTGCCAGTAGTGGGTATGAGCAGTTCTTC. It translates to CASSGYEQFF.

The chain couples TRBV10-1 to TRBJ2-7; D unresolved. Germline loops: CDR1 WNHNN, CDR2 SYGVQD (reference sequence). V was cut by 2 bases and J by 4 bases, with 3 bases left in between. This CDR3 contains 11 residues. The CDR3 DNA follows: TGCGCCAGCAGTGAGGGGTACGAGCAGTACTTC. It specifies CASSEGYEQYF.

This chain links TRBV27 with TRBJ1-4; tentative D call: TRBD1 (6 bases). The CDR3 covers 15 residues. Deletions cut 6 bases from V and 8 bases from J, with 19 bases between. Germline V gene sequence: CDR1 MNHEY, CDR2 SMNVEV (reference sequence). CDR3 amino acids: CASRGPGGWGEKLFF. The CDR3, as DNA: TGTGCCAGCAGGGGACCGGGGGGCTGGGGAGAAAAACTGTTTTTT.

A word on this clone: The junction shows a germline mismatch at one end, possibly a read error. Other DNA sequences of this sample code for an identical CDR3. V is TRBV7-8 and J is TRBJ2-3; 11 nucleotides agree with TRBD1. CDR3 length: 17 amino acids. Germline V lookup: CDR1 SGHVS, CDR2 FQNEAQ. CDR3 sequence: CASSLAYGQGALDTQYF. CDR3 bases: TGTGCCAGTAGCTTAGCGTATGGACAGGGGGCTCTAGATACGCAGTATTTT.

The chain has TRBV6-5 and TRBJ1-1; D not resolved. In germline, CDR1 is MNHEY, CDR2 SVGAGI. Trimming cost V 2 bases and J 4 bases, with 8 bases left between them. The CDR3 consists of 13 residues. This CDR3 is CASSYGGSTEAFF. The DNA of the CDR3 is TGTGCCAGCAGTTACGGAGGTTCCACTGAAGCTTTCTTT.

This rearrangement joins TRBV19 to TRBJ1-4, with D possibly TRBD1 on 5 matching bases. CDR3 length equals 15 residues. V was cut by 5 bases and J by 5 bases, with 15 bases left in between. Germline V gene lookup returns CDR1 LNHDA and CDR2 SQIVND (reference sequence). CDR3 nucleotides: TGTGCCAGTAGTCTCTCGACAGAGGTAAATGAAAAACTGTTTTTT. It is translated as CASSLSTEVNEKLFF.

The chain links TRBV4-2 to TRBJ2-3; TRBD2 matches at 11 bases. The CDR3 contains 19 residues. CDR1 is LGHNA, CDR2 YNFKEQ, per germline. The J segment lost 2 bases and the V segment lost 0 bases, leaving 10 bases of the junction unmatched. DNA for the CDR3: TGTGCCAGCAGCCAAGATTCATATACTAGCGGGGGCTACACAGATACGCAGTATTTT. Translating it yields CASSQDSYTSGGYTDTQYF.